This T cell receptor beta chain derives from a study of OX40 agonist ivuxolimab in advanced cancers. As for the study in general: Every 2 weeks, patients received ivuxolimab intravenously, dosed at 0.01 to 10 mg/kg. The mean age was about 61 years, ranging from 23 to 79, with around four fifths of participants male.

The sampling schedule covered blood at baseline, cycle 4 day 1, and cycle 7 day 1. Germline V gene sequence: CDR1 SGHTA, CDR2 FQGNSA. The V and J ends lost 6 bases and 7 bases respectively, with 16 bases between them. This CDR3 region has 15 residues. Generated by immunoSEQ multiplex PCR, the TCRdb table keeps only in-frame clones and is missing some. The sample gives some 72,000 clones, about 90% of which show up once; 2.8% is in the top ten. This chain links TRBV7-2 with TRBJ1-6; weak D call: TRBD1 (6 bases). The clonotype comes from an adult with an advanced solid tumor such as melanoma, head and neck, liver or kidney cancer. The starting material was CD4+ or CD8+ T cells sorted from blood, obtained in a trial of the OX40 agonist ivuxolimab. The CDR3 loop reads CASSSSRGTNSPLHF. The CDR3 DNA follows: TGTGCCAGCAGTTCGTCCAGGGGCACGAATTCACCCCTCCACTTT.